These T cell receptor beta chains were read from a single sample in a study of cytomegalovirus exposure and HLA in healthy donors. The method was immunoSEQ multiplex PCR; TCRdb's version includes in-frame clones alone and lacks a portion of them. The profile shows roughly 130,000 clones, around 80% of them singletons. Sequencing used PBMCs. The receptors were gathered from a man aged 18-30 years in good health and CMV-seronegative. Both conserved end residues are part of each CDR3. Fields, in order: CDR3 protein, V gene, D gene, J gene. D genes are given only for firm matches.

CASSLFPSGVEQYF	TRBV5-8	-	TRBJ2-7
CASRITGQGSGYTF	TRBV6-5	TRBD1	TRBJ1-2
CASSIGGGGAIYNSPLHF	TRBV19	-	TRBJ1-6
CAISTPHQGLAGTGELFF	TRBV10-3	TRBD2	TRBJ2-2
CASSVEGAESTDTQYF	TRBV9	-	TRBJ2-3
CASSPQAGGLETQYF	TRBV11-2	TRBD2	TRBJ2-5
CASSQGGASGSLTGELFF	TRBV4-1	TRBD2	TRBJ2-2
CASSFGLAGDEQFF	TRBV27	TRBD2	TRBJ2-1
CASSQEGPSGRAIEQYF	TRBV4-2	TRBD2	TRBJ2-7
CASSLNSGIGDEQFF	TRBV7-7	TRBD2	TRBJ2-1
CASSYSQGISYEQYF	TRBV6-6	-	TRBJ2-7
CASRGTGLNEQYF	TRBV6-1	TRBD1	TRBJ2-7
CASRRENTGELFF	TRBV21-1	-	TRBJ2-2
CASSLIWGRETQYF	TRBV7-3	-	TRBJ2-5
CASSLRWASSKDGYTF	TRBV5-4	-	TRBJ1-2
CASSPVSGTSTIEQYF	TRBV5-4	TRBD2	TRBJ2-7
CASSPNRALSNQPQHF	TRBV18	-	TRBJ1-5
CASSPGPGRGPSNEQFF	TRBV7-8	TRBD1	TRBJ2-1
CASSQKVAQNTEAFF	TRBV4-1	-	TRBJ1-1
CASSPYLLAGMPGELFF	TRBV28	TRBD2	TRBJ2-2
CASSLSGTGFDEQFF	TRBV27	TRBD1	TRBJ2-1
CASFKSEGIDTQYF	TRBV18	-	TRBJ2-3
CAWSQGGNQPQHF	TRBV30	TRBD1	TRBJ1-5
CASSVEAGKYQETQYF	TRBV9	-	TRBJ2-5
CASSSASSPPNHEQYF	TRBV13	-	TRBJ2-7
CASSQLREVSGYTF	TRBV4-2	-	TRBJ1-2
CASSPGDRQFF	TRBV28	-	TRBJ2-1
CASSLIPSNTEAFF	TRBV5-1	-	TRBJ1-1
CASSAGQGVRVTRRGETQYF	TRBV19	TRBD1	TRBJ2-5
CASSQEGGPTGANVLTF	TRBV23-1	-	TRBJ2-6
CATSRDRGEKLFF	TRBV10-3	-	TRBJ1-4
CASSLGTGILEAFF	TRBV27	TRBD1	TRBJ1-1